A selection of T cell receptor beta chains follows, all from one sample in a study of response to subunit inactivated influenza vaccine. TCRdb re-analysed the RT-PCR reads in MiXCR, keeping a single row per CDR3 protein. The repertoire holds over 750,000 distinct CDR3 sequences, with 21% as singletons. This material consisted of PBMCs from blood, taken around 5 days after vaccination. The receptors were sampled from a man aged 50 to 59 who received an inactivated influenza vaccine. Each CDR3 is given with its conserved first and last residue. A D gene is named only where the DNA matches it firmly. Size values are once, few and many counts, or a class for expanded clones, and some rows have none.

few	TRBV5-1	13	.	TRBJ2-5	CASSLQGTTSQYF	TGCGCCAGCAGCTTGCAAGGGACAACCTCCCAGTACTTC
few	TRBV10-3	13	.	TRBJ2-3	CAISETLTDTQYF	TGTGCCATCAGTGAGACTCTCACAGATACGCAGTATTTT
.	TRBV5-5	15	.	TRBJ2-7	CASSLRSSASYEQYF	TGTGCCAGCAGCTTGCGGTCCTCAGCTTCCTACGAGCAGTACTTC
.	TRBV7-2	16	.	TRBJ2-1	CASSLAGGAAYNEQFF	TGTGCCAGCAGCTTAGCCGGTGGGGCAGCATACAATGAGCAGTTCTTC
few	TRBV27	16	TRBD2	TRBJ2-5	CASSLSTSARGGTQYF	TGTGCCAGCAGTTTATCTACTAGCGCCCGAGGAGGGACCCAGTACTTC
.	TRBV5-1	14	.	TRBJ2-3	CASRPGRYTDTQYF	TGCGCCAGCCGACCGGGACGGTACACAGATACGCAGTATTTT
.	TRBV7-6	15	TRBD2	TRBJ2-7	CASSSPLAGLYEQYF	TGTGCCAGCAGCTCGCCCCTAGCGGGCCTCTACGAGCAGTACTTC
many	TRBV29-1	13	.	TRBJ2-7	CSVEQQGTYEQYF	TGCAGCGTTGAACAACAGGGAACCTACGAGCAGTACTTC
few	TRBV4-3	17	.	TRBJ1-6	CASSQGARGSYNSPLHF	TGCGCCAGCAGCCAAGGGGCCAGGGGCTCCTATAATTCACCCCTCCACTTT
.	TRBV4-1	14	.	TRBJ2-7	CASSQPDLSYEQYF	TGCGCCAGCAGCCAGCCGGATTTATCCTACGAGCAGTACTTC
.	TRBV3-1	17	TRBD2	TRBJ2-5	CASSQDRGLADRRAQYF	TGTGCCAGCAGCCAAGATCGGGGCCTAGCGGACCGACGGGCCCAGTACTTC
many	TRBV20-1	14	TRBD2	TRBJ2-5	CSASSLAGGGTQYF	TGCAGTGCTAGTAGCCTAGCGGGGGGGGGGACCCAGTACTTC
.	TRBV5-1	16	.	TRBJ2-5	CASSYSSGTAQETQYF	TGCGCCAGCAGCTATTCATCCGGGACTGCCCAAGAGACCCAGTACTTC
few	TRBV29-1	11	TRBD1	TRBJ1-2	CSGQGADGYTF	TGCAGCGGACAGGGGGCTGATGGCTACACCTTC
.	TRBV4-1	17	.	TRBJ1-3	CASSQAWVRDSGNTIYF	TGCGCCAGCAGCCAAGCTTGGGTCCGGGACTCTGGAAACACCATATATTTT
few	TRBV10-1	12	TRBD1	TRBJ2-7	CASSEAGGEQYF	TGCGCCAGCAGTGAGGCAGGGGGCGAGCAGTACTTC
.	TRBV9	21	.	TRBJ2-7	CASSNPNHPRVGQNSVYEQYF	TGTGCCAGCAGCAACCCAAACCATCCTCGGGTAGGGCAAAATTCTGTCTACGAGCAGTACTTC
few	TRBV20-1	13	.	TRBJ2-7	CSASGRGLIEQYF	TGCAGTGCTAGTGGGAGGGGGTTAATCGAGCAGTACTTC
few	TRBV5-6	15	TRBD1	TRBJ2-1	CASSLTGQGLNEQFF	TGTGCCAGCAGCTTGACCGGACAGGGACTCAATGAGCAGTTCTTC
few	TRBV4-3	14	.	TRBJ2-7	CASSSRGGGYEQYF	TGCGCCAGCAGCTCCCGAGGAGGGGGTTACGAGCAGTACTTC
.	TRBV5-1	17	.	TRBJ2-2	CASSLTGGGERTGELFF	TGCGCCAGCAGCTTGACGGGTGGAGGGGAAAGAACCGGGGAGCTGTTTTTT
few	TRBV6-1	14	.	TRBJ2-2	CASRGTDGTGELFF	TGTGCCAGCAGGGGGACGGATGGGACCGGGGAGCTGTTTTTT
.	TRBV7-8	16	TRBD2	TRBJ2-7	CASSLEWREATYEQYF	TGTGCCAGCAGCTTAGAGTGGCGGGAGGCTACCTACGAGCAGTACTTC
.	TRBV20-1	13	.	TRBJ1-1	CSALGPENTEAFF	TGCAGTGCCTTAGGTCCTGAGAACACTGAAGCTTTCTTT
.	TRBV20-1	14	.	TRBJ2-5	CSATPLGPLETQYF	TGCAGTGCTACCCCGTTGGGGCCGCTGGAGACCCAGTACTTC
few	TRBV7-3	16	TRBD1	TRBJ2-1	CASSLLPGQGAYEQFF	TGTGCCAGCAGCCTACTCCCGGGACAGGGGGCCTATGAGCAGTTCTTC
.	TRBV7-9	14	.	TRBJ2-5	CASSLSHDGGTQYF	TGTGCCAGCAGCTTATCCCACGACGGCGGGACCCAGTACTTC
.	TRBV12-3/TRBV12-4	16	.	TRBJ2-1	CASSLDVLSSYNEQFF	TGTGCCAGCAGTTTAGACGTCCTAAGCTCCTACAATGAGCAGTTCTTC
.	TRBV20-1	14	TRBD1	TRBJ2-1	CSAGGQVVRNEQFF	TGCAGTGCTGGGGGACAGGTGGTTAGAAATGAGCAGTTCTTC
.	TRBV19	15	TRBD2	TRBJ2-5	CASSFGGRLQETQYF	TGTGCCAGTAGTTTCGGCGGGAGGCTCCAAGAGACCCAGTACTTC
few	TRBV11-2	15	.	TRBJ2-7	CASSLGPGRMDEQYF	TGTGCCAGCAGCTTAGGTCCGGGGCGCATGGACGAGCAGTACTTC
once	TRBV28	15	.	TRBJ2-1	CASSGIRSSYNEQFF	TGTGCCAGCAGTGGGATTCGCAGCTCCTACAATGAGCAGTTCTTC
.	TRBV7-2	15	.	TRBJ2-7	CASSQGADSSYEQYF	TGTGCCAGCAGCCAAGGAGCGGACAGCTCCTACGAGCAGTACTTC
few	TRBV12-3/TRBV12-4	15	TRBD2	TRBJ2-3	CASRPLAGGPDTQYF	TGTGCCAGCAGGCCTCTAGCGGGGGGACCAGATACGCAGTATTTT
.	TRBV12-3/TRBV12-4	14	.	TRBJ1-2	CASSLLGTSYGYTF	TGTGCCAGCAGTCTTCTCGGGACTTCCTATGGCTACACCTTC
once	TRBV11-2	15	.	TRBJ1-3	CASSLNRDPGNTIYF	TGTGCCAGCAGCTTAAACAGGGACCCTGGAAACACCATATATTTT
few	TRBV20-1	15	.	TRBJ2-3	CSARAGRVLRGTQYF	TGCAGTGCTAGAGCTGGCCGGGTCCTCCGGGGTACGCAGTATTTT
.	TRBV2	13	.	TRBJ2-7	CASSSRGEGEQYF	TGTGCCAGCAGTTCCCGGGGAGAAGGAGAGCAGTACTTC
few	TRBV4-3	16	TRBD1	TRBJ1-4	CASSHPRGQGDEKLFF	TGCGCCAGCAGCCACCCCCGAGGACAGGGGGATGAAAAACTGTTTTTT
many	TRBV15	14	.	TRBJ2-1	CATSRVGRRNEQFF	TGTGCCACCAGCAGAGTAGGCCGGAGGAATGAGCAGTTCTTC
few	TRBV3-1	12	.	TRBJ1-2	CASSQMYYGYTF	TGTGCCAGCAGCCAGATGTACTATGGCTACACCTTC
few	TRBV20-1	17	TRBD2	TRBJ2-4	CSARAELAEVAKNIQYF	TGCAGTGCTAGAGCGGAACTAGCGGAAGTAGCCAAAAACATTCAGTACTTC
.	TRBV15	16	TRBD1	TRBJ1-3	CATSTPDRVSGNTIYF	TGTGCCACCAGCACGCCGGACAGGGTATCTGGAAACACCATATATTTT
.	TRBV6-2/TRBV6-3	20	TRBD2	TRBJ2-1	CASSPLPGLAGASSYNEQLF	TGTGCCAGCAGTCCCCTCCCGGGACTAGCGGGAGCTAGCTCCTACAATGAGCAGCTCTTC
few	TRBV2	14	.	TRBJ2-1	CASSEYSSGNEQFF	TGTGCCAGCAGTGAGTATAGTAGCGGCAATGAGCAGTTCTTC
few	TRBV20-1	15	.	TRBJ2-7	CSASSGDGHSYEQYF	TGCAGTGCTAGTTCAGGGGACGGCCACTCCTACGAGCAGTACTTC
few	TRBV6-6	13	TRBD1	TRBJ2-1	CASRGTEWNEQFF	TGTGCCAGCAGGGGGACAGAGTGGAATGAGCAGTTCTTC
few	TRBV10-3	13	.	TRBJ2-2	CAISERLEGELFF	TGTGCCATCAGTGAGAGGCTAGAAGGGGAGCTGTTTTTT
few	TRBV4-3	17	.	TRBJ1-4	CASPLPGTSATNEKLFF	TGCGCCAGTCCGCTCCCCGGGACATCTGCAACTAATGAAAAACTGTTTTTT
few	TRBV7-2	18	.	TRBJ2-1	CASSVGVRQYRAYNEQFF	TGTGCCAGCAGCGTAGGGGTAAGACAGTACCGAGCCTACAATGAGCAGTTCTTC
.	TRBV7-6	17	TRBD2	TRBJ2-2	CASSSTSGRAITGELFF	TGTGCCAGCAGCTCGACTAGCGGGAGGGCCATCACCGGGGAGCTGTTTTTT
.	TRBV3-1	18	.	TRBJ2-6	CASSQDSRDPSGANVLTF	TGTGCCAGCAGCCAAGATAGCAGGGATCCCTCTGGGGCCAACGTCCTGACTTTC
.	TRBV12-3/TRBV12-4	17	TRBD2	TRBJ2-7	CASSNPGGGSTTYEQYF	TGTGCCAGCAGCAACCCGGGAGGCGGGAGCACGACCTACGAGCAGTACTTC
many	TRBV10-3	11	.	TRBJ2-5	CAIGGQETQYF	TGTGCCATCGGGGGGCAAGAGACCCAGTACTTC
many	TRBV12-3/TRBV12-4	13	TRBD1	TRBJ2-5	CASSPTGPRAQYF	TGTGCCAGCAGTCCGACAGGGCCTCGGGCCCAGTACTTC